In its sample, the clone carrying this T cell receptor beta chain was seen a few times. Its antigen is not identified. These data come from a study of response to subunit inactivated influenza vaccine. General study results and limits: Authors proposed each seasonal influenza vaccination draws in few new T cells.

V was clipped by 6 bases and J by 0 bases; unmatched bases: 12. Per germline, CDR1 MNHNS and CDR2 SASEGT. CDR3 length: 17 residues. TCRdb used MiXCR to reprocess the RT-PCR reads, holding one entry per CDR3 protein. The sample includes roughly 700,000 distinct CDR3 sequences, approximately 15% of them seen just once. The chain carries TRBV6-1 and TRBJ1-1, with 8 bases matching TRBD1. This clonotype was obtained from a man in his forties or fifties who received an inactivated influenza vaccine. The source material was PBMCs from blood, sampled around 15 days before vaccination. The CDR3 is CASSRQGTLLVNTEAFF. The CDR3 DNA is TGTGCCAGCAGCCGACAGGGGACCCTTTTGGTGAACACTGAAGCTTTCTTT.